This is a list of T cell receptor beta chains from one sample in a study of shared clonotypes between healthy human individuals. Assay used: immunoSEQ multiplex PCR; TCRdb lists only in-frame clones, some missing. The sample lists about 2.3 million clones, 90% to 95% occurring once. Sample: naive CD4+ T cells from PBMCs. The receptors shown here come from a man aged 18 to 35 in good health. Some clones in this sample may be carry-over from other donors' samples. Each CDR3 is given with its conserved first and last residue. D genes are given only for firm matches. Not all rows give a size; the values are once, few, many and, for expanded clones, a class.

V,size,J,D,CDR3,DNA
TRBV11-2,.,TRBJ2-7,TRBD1,CASSSPRGSRYEQYF,TGTGCCAGCAGCTCCCCCAGGGGGAGTCGGTACGAGCAGTACTTC
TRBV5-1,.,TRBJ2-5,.,CASSWDPKGETQYF,TGCGCCAGCAGCTGGGACCCTAAGGGGGAGACCCAGTACTTC
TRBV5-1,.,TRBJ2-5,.,CASSFRVGETQYF,TGCGCCAGCAGCTTCCGGGTGGGGGAGACCCAGTACTTC
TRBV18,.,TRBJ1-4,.,CASSPGGSEKLFF,TGTGCCAGCTCACCAGGGGGGTCGGAAAAACTGTTTTTT
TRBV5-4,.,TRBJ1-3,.,CASSQERSSSGNTIYF,TGTGCCAGCAGCCAAGAGCGCTCGAGCTCTGGAAACACCATATATTTT
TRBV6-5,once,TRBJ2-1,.,CAASSQHEQFF,TGTGCCGCCAGCAGCCAACATGAGCAGTTCTTC
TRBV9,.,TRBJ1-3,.,CASSVGLSRTGNTIYF,TGTGCCAGCAGCGTAGGCTTATCGAGGACAGGAAACACCATATATTTT
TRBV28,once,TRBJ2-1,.,CASSLPGQLYNEQFF,TGTGCCAGCAGTTTACCCGGACAGCTCTACAATGAGCAGTTCTTC
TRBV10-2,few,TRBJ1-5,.,CASGVIRQPQHF,TGCGCCAGCGGAGTAATTAGGCAGCCCCAGCATTTT
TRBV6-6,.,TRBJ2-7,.,CASSYAPFSEQYF,TGTGCCAGCAGTTACGCCCCCTTCTCCGAGCAGTACTTC
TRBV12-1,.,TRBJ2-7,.,CASSSTFVRYEQYF,TGTGCCAGCAGCTCCACCTTTGTTCGCTACGAGCAGTACTTC
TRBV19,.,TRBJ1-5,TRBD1,CASLDRGNQPQHF,TGTGCCAGTCTTGACAGGGGCAATCAGCCCCAGCATTTT
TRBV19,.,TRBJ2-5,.,CASSSAASSFRLGETQYF,TGTGCCAGTAGTTCTGCCGCCTCCTCGTTTCGTCTCGGTGAGACCCAGTACTTC
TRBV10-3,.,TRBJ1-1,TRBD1,CAIRYETGGNTEAFF,TGTGCCATCAGATATGAGACAGGGGGGAACACTGAAGCTTTCTTT
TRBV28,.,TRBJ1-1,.,CASSLQTRLSRGAFF,TGTGCCAGCAGTCTACAAACGCGGCTCAGCCGCGGAGCTTTCTTT
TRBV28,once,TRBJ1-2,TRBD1,CASSLTPDRADGYTF,TGTGCCAGCAGTTTGACTCCGGACAGGGCGGATGGCTACACCTTC
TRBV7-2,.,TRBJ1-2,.,CASSLGRDLGGYTF,TGTGCCAGCAGCTTAGGCCGGGATCTCGGTGGCTACACCTTC
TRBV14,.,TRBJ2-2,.,CASSQREPSWGTGELFF,TGTGCCAGCAGCCAACGGGAGCCATCGTGGGGCACCGGGGAGCTGTTTTTT
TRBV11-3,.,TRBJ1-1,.,CASSLNGRMNTEAFF,TGTGCCAGCAGCTTAAATGGACGGATGAACACTGAAGCTTTCTTT
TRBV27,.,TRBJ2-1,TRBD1,CASSLLYSDRGRAYEQFF,TGTGCCAGCAGCCTCCTCTACTCGGACAGGGGGCGAGCTTATGAGCAGTTCTTC
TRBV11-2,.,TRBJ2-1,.,CASSSLDSVVRNEQFF,TGTGCCAGCAGTTCCCTGGACTCCGTCGTTCGAAATGAGCAGTTCTTC
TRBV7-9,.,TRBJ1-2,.,CASTKNGALVNYGYTF,TGTGCCAGCACTAAAAACGGGGCCTTAGTTAACTATGGCTACACCTTC
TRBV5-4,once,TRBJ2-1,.,CASSSETSYNEQFF,TGTGCCAGCAGCTCGGAGACTAGCTACAATGAGCAGTTCTTC
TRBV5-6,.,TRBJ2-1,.,CASSLGSAAYNEQFF,TGTGCCAGCAGCTTGGGCAGCGCGGCCTACAATGAGCAGTTCTTC
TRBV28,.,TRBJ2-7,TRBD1,CASSPGQGPHEQYF,TGTGCCAGCAGCCCGGGACAGGGTCCCCACGAGCAGTACTTC
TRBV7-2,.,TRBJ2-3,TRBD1,CASSSGRGLDTQYF,TGTGCCAGCAGCTCCGGCAGGGGGTTAGATACGCAGTATTTT
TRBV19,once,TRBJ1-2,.,CASSPHERSLDGYTF,TGTGCCAGTAGTCCCCACGAGAGATCTTTGGATGGCTACACCTTC
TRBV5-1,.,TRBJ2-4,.,CASSLGGRQDIQYF,TGCGCCAGCAGCTTGGGCGGAAGGCAGGACATTCAGTACTTC
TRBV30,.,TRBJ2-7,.,CAWSRTAYEQYF,TGTGCCTGGAGTAGGACCGCCTACGAGCAGTACTTC
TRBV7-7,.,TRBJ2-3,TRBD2,CASSLAASGTSTDTQYF,TGTGCCAGCAGCTTAGCGGCTAGCGGTACTAGCACAGATACGCAGTATTTT
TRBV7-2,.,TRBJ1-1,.,CASSLAGVMNTEAFF,TGTGCCAGCAGCTTAGCAGGGGTCATGAACACTGAAGCTTTCTTT
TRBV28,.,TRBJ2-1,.,CASSPRENRNEQFF,TGTGCCAGCAGTCCCCGGGAAAACCGGAATGAGCAGTTCTTC
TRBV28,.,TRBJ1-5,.,CASSSRTWGNQPQHF,TGTGCCAGCAGTTCCCGGACATGGGGGAATCAGCCCCAGCATTTT
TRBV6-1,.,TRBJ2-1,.,CASSPGQTYNEQFF,TGTGCCAGCAGCCCTGGGCAAACTTACAATGAGCAGTTCTTC
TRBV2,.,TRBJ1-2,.,CASSERLSRDGTYGYTF,TGTGCCAGCAGTGAGCGTTTAAGCCGGGACGGAACTTATGGCTACACCTTC
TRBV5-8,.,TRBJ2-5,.,CASSRDEETQYF,TGTGCCAGCAGCCGGGACGAAGAGACCCAGTACTTC
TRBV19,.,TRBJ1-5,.,CASSNEPFGFSNQPQHF,TGTGCCAGTAGTAACGAGCCGTTTGGCTTTAGCAATCAGCCCCAGCATTTT
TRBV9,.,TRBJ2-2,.,CASSVASGTGQNTGELFF,TGTGCCAGCAGCGTAGCTAGTGGTACGGGACAGAACACCGGGGAGCTGTTTTTT
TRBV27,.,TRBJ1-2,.,CASSLSGADYGYTF,TGTGCCAGCAGTTTATCAGGGGCGGACTATGGCTACACCTTC
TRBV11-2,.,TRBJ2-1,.,CASSLMGGADKVQFF,TGTGCCAGCAGCTTAATGGGCGGGGCGGACAAAGTCCAGTTCTTC
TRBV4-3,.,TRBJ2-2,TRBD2,CASSQDPILAGGAGELFF,TGCGCCAGCAGCCAAGACCCCATACTAGCGGGAGGAGCCGGGGAGCTGTTTTTT
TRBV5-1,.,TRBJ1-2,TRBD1,CASSLKGQGPYGYTF,TGCGCCAGCAGCCTAAAAGGACAGGGTCCCTATGGCTACACCTTC
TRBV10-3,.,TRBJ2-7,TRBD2,CAISEVASGRKPGYEQYF,TGTGCCATCAGTGAGGTAGCTAGCGGGAGAAAGCCCGGCTACGAGCAGTACTTC
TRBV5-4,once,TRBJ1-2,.,CASSRGGGYTF,TGTGCCAGCAGCCGGGGGGGTGGCTACACCTTC
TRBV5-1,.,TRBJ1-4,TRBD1,CASSSRLQGGDEKLFF,TGCGCCAGCAGCTCGCGCCTACAGGGGGGTGACGAAAAACTGTTTTTT
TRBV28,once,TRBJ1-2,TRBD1,CASSFQGDWGYTF,TGTGCCAGCAGTTTCCAGGGGGATTGGGGCTACACCTTC
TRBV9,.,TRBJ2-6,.,CASSVGVSGANVLTF,TGTGCCAGCAGCGTAGGGGTCTCTGGGGCCAACGTCCTGACTTTC
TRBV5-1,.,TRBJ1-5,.,CASSLMGGVDQPQHF,TGCGCCAGCAGCTTGATGGGAGGGGTGGATCAGCCCCAGCATTTT
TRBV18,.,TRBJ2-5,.,CASSPYGAQETQYF,TGTGCCAGCTCCCCTTATGGAGCTCAAGAGACCCAGTACTTC
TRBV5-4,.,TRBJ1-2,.,CASSGRTDGYTF,TGTGCCAGCAGCGGTCGGACAGATGGCTACACCTTC
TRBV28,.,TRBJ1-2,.,CASSRNDKLGSGYTF,TGTGCCAGCAGCCGAAATGATAAACTAGGTAGTGGCTACACCTTC
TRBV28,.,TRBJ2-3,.,CASSLSSSSGSTDTQYF,TGTGCCAGCAGTTTATCCTCCTCCAGCGGGAGCACAGATACGCAGTATTTT
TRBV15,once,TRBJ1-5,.,CATSTTGTLSDQPQHF,TGTGCCACCAGCACCACCGGGACACTGTCAGATCAGCCCCAGCATTTT
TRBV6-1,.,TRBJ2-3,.,CASREARPGRAADTQYF,TGTGCCAGCAGAGAAGCAAGACCGGGCCGAGCAGCAGATACGCAGTATTTT
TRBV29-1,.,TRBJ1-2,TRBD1,CSVDDRDLHGYTF,TGCAGCGTTGATGACAGGGATCTACATGGCTACACCTTC